The 17 T cell receptor beta chains given below trace back to one sample, sequenced in a study of beta chain features in type 1 diabetes. Broader study findings: Among all four CD4+ subsets, Type 1 diabetes patients had TCRB CDR3s that were moderately but significantly shorter.

No antigen is known for these receptors. The whole isolated RNA underwent reverse transcription, so sequencing captured expressed TCRB transcripts. Data came from immunoSEQ multiplex PCR; TCRdb stores just in-frame clones and leaves some out. The data hold about 16,000 clones, with around 70% observed a single time. The sequenced sample consisted of stem cell memory CD4+ T cells from blood. These receptors were taken from a man aged 25 to 45 with type 1 diabetes.

V gene TRBV5-4 combines with J gene TRBJ2-2; 8 nucleotides match TRBD1. The junction had 3 bases not matched to a gene; V was cut back by 2 bases and J by 3 bases. Looked up from germline, CDR1 is SGHNT and CDR2 is YYREEE (reference sequence). The CDR3 totals 15 residues. The CDR3 loop reads CASSFRGQDTGELFF. The CDR3 nucleotides read TGTGCCAGCAGCTTCAGGGGGCAGGACACCGGGGAGCTGTTTTTT. Filled out from reference TRBV5-4 and TRBJ2-2, the complete variable domain reads ETGVTQSPTHLIKTRGQQVTLRCSSQSGHNTVSWYQQALGQGPQFIFQYYREEENGRGNFPPRFSGLQFPNYSSELNVNALELDDSALYLCASSFRGQDTGELFFGEGSRLTVL.

The chain uses TRBV7-9 and TRBJ2-7, with D perhaps matching TRBD1 (5 bases). There are 14 residues in the CDR3. V lost 8 bases to trimming and J lost 2 bases, with 16 bases between them. Germline lookup yields CDR1 SEHNR and CDR2 FQNEAQ (reference sequence). DNA of the CDR3: TGTGCCAGCTGCCGACAGTCGGGTCCCTACGAGCAGTACTTC. This gives the protein CASCRQSGPYEQYF.

This rearrangement joins TRBV29-1 to TRBJ1-5, with 8 bases identical to TRBD1. The CDR3 consists of 13 residues. Germline values: CDR1 SQVTM, CDR2 ANQGSEA. V lost 7 bases to trimming and J lost 3 bases; unmatched junction nucleotides: 5. The CDR3 spells CSAGQDFNQPQHF. CDR3 bases: TGCAGCGCGGGACAGGACTTCAATCAGCCCCAGCATTTT.

The V call is TRBV27, the J call TRBJ1-2; D gene uncertain. V dropped 6 bases and J dropped 4 bases, with 15 bases sitting between them. The CDR3 runs to 14 residues. Germline-derived CDR1 and CDR2 are MNHEY and SMNVEV (reference sequence). The CDR3 loop is CASSPTLGSYGYTF. The CDR3 DNA sequence: TGTGCCAGCAGCCCGACTCTAGGAAGCTATGGCTACACCTTC.

The chain couples TRBV5-1 to TRBJ2-2, with D possibly TRBD2 on 6 matching bases. The CDR3 runs to 15 residues. Trimming shortened V by 4 bases and J by 4 bases, and 14 bases separated the two germline ends. Germline CDR1 is SGHRS and CDR2 is YFSETQ. CDR3 protein: CASSAAGTLTGELFF. CDR3 DNA sequence: TGCGCCAGCAGCGCGGCCGGGACTCTCACCGGGGAGCTGTTTTTT.

In this sample, this clone turned up a few times. Germline is not matched at one junction end, which may reflect a read error. The chain is built from TRBV7-7 and TRBJ2-2; possibly TRBD1 for D (6 bases). The germline gives CDR1 SSHAT, CDR2 FNYEAQ (reference sequence). This CDR3 has 16 residues. This CDR3 reads CASSPRGGDNTGELFF. CDR3 bases: TGTGCTAGCAGCCCCCGTGGGGGCGATAACACCGGGGAGCTGTTTTTT.

Concerning this clone itself: The identical CDR3 is also encoded by other nucleotide sequences in the sample. The genes are TRBV7-9 and TRBJ2-1, with 9 bases fitting TRBD2. The V and J ends lost 2 bases and 1 base, in that order; junction bases with no gene match: 3. Looked up from germline, CDR1 is SEHNR and CDR2 is FQNEAQ (reference sequence). This CDR3 region has 16 residues. In DNA form, the CDR3 reads TGTGCCAGCAGCTTATCGCTAGCGGGGTCCTACAATGAGCAGTTCTTC. Translating it yields CASSLSLAGSYNEQFF.

The gene calls are TRBV5-1 and TRBJ2-7; D is perhaps TRBD2 (5 bases). Trimming removed 1 base at V and 6 bases at J, with 8 bases between. CDR1 and CDR2 (germline): SGHRS, YFSETQ. The length of the CDR3 is 12 residues. The CDR3 loop is CASSLRGIEQYF. For the CDR3, the DNA is TGCGCCAGCAGCTTGAGAGGGATCGAGCAGTACTTC.

The CDR3 region is CSALMEVEAFF. Written as DNA, the CDR3 is TGCAGTGCTCTTATGGAGGTTGAAGCTTTCTTT. This chain uses TRBV20-1 with TRBJ1-1, with D unresolved. The CDR3 covers 11 residues. The germline V gene has CDR1 DFQATT and CDR2 SNEGSKA (reference sequence). Trimming removed 5 bases from V and 7 bases from J, with 11 bases in between.

The V call is TRBV25-1, the J call TRBJ2-7, with 9 bases identical to TRBD1. The CDR3 length is 15 residues. J lost 6 bases, V lost 2 bases, and 8 bases had no gene match. Germline loops: CDR1 MGHDK, CDR2 SYGVNS. The CDR3 spells CASSEQRQGGAEQYF. The CDR3 DNA reads as TGTGCCAGCAGTGAACAACGACAGGGGGGCGCCGAGCAGTACTTC.

This chain links TRBV28 with TRBJ1-3; TRBD1 matches 8 bases. The germline CDR1 and CDR2 sequences are MDHEN and SYDVKM. The V and J ends lost 5 bases and 3 bases, in that order; junction bases with no gene match: 6. The CDR3 loop spans 15 amino acids. The CDR3 bases are TGTGCCAGCAGTGCTCAGGGGGCGCGTGGAAACACCATATATTTT. This sequence encodes CASSAQGARGNTIYF.

The V gene is TRBV12-5, the J gene TRBJ2-2, with D possibly TRBD2 on 6 matching bases. CDR1 is LGHNT, CDR2 FRNRAP, per germline. The CDR3 runs 12 residues. As DNA, the CDR3 is TGTAGTAGCGGTCGGGACACCGGGGAGCTGTTTTTT. Its protein product is CSSGRDTGELFF.

This clone has only one observation. V gene TRBV5-1 combines with J gene TRBJ1-1; perhaps TRBD1 as D (5 bases). Germline CDR1 and CDR2: SGHRS and YFSETQ. This CDR3 spans 16 amino acids. V gave up 3 bases and J gave up 0 bases, with 15 bases separating them. CDR3 loop: CASSWTDTGMNTEAFF. The CDR3 DNA follows: TGCGCCAGCAGCTGGACCGACACAGGAATGAACACTGAAGCTTTCTTT.

J is TRBJ2-2 and V is TRBV7-3, with D maybe TRBD2 (6 bases). The germline V gene encodes CDR1 SGHTA and CDR2 FQGTGA. This CDR3 is 15 amino acids long. V gave up 2 bases and J gave up 7 bases, with 14 bases separating them. This CDR3 reads CASSLGTGYDGELFF. The CDR3 bases are TGTGCCAGCAGCTTAGGGACTGGCTACGACGGGGAGCTGTTTTTT.

V and J are TRBV4-1 and TRBJ2-3; 11 nucleotides match TRBD2. Trimming cost V 4 bases and J 1 base; bases outside gene matches: 7. CDR1 is MGHRA, CDR2 YSYEKL, per germline. The CDR3 runs 17 residues. This chain's CDR3 is CASSLSPGLAGTDTQYF. DNA for the CDR3: TGCGCCAGCAGCCTATCTCCGGGACTAGCGGGCACAGATACGCAGTATTTT.

This clone was seen more than once but under ten times. The chain links TRBV5-4 to TRBJ2-1; possible D gene TRBD1, 5 bases. The CDR3 has 13 amino acids. Per germline, CDR1 SGHNT and CDR2 YYREEE (reference sequence). V lost 0 bases and J 4 bases, leaving 5 bases between the germline ends. The CDR3 sequence is CASSLDRYNEQFF. CDR3 coding DNA: TGTGCCAGCAGCTTGGACAGGTACAATGAGCAGTTCTTC.

This rearrangement joins TRBV6-6 to TRBJ2-2; TRBD2 is a possible D gene (5 bases). Germline loops: CDR1 MNHNY, CDR2 SVGAGI (reference sequence). Trimming pared 0 bases from V and 6 bases from J, leaving 11 bases between. CDR3 length: 15 amino acids. The CDR3 DNA is TGTGCCAGCAGTTACTCATCCCTCGGGGCCGGGGAGCTGTTTTTT. This codes for CASSYSSLGAGELFF.